The sequence of this T cell receptor beta chain was determined in a study of neurological immune-mediated disorders. This clonotype was counted ten times or more. What it binds is unknown. Each sequencing run yielded over 160 million TCR-beta sequences from 15-18 subjects. MiXCR was run by TCRdb on the 5' RACE reads, yielding one entry per CDR3 protein. The sample contains about 38,000 distinct CDR3 sequences, more than 4.5% of which appear only once. Germline V CDR1 and CDR2: LGHDT, YNNKEL (reference sequence). This CDR3 comprises 14 residues. Trimming at V came to 5 bases and at J to 2 bases, leaving 6 bases not matched to a gene. Use was made of 900,000 to 1,000,000 CD4+ or CD8+ T cells in sorted libraries. General study points: The greatest TCR clonal expansion appeared in HTLV-1-associated myelopathy and the smallest, falling below healthy controls, in multiple sclerosis. None of the CDR3 amino acid sequences found in expanded clones was shared across subjects. This suggests that the TCR-beta repertoires were private in all groups.

The sequence was collected from a man in his late teens or twenties in good health. The genes are TRBV3-1 and TRBJ2-7, with TRBD1 identical over 7 bases. Sequenced: CD4+ T cells from blood. For the CDR3, the DNA is TGTGCCAGCAGCTTACCGGGACAGACCTACGAGCAGTACTTC. Protein product: CASSLPGQTYEQYF.